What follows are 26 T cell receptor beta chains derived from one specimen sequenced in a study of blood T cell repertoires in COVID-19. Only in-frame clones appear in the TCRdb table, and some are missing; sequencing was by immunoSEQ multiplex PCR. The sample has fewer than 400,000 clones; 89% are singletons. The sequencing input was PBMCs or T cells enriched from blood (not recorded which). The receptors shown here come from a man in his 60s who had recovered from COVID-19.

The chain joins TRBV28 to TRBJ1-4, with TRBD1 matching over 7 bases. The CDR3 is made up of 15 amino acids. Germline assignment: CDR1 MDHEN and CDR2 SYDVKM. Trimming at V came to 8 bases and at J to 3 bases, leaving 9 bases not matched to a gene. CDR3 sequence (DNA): TGTGCCAGCCGTAGTACAGGGGCGGCTAATGAAAAACTGTTTTTT. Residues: CASRSTGAANEKLFF.

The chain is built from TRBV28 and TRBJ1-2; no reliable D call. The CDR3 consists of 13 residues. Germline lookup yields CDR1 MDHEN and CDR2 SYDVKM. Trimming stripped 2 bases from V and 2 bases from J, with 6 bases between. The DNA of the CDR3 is TGTGCCAGCAGTTTACCAGGAAACTATGGCTACACCTTC. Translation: CASSLPGNYGYTF.

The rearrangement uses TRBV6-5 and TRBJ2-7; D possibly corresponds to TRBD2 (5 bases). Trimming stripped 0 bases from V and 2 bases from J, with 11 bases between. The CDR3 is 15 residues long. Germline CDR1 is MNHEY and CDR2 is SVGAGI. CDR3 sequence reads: CASSYSDYPTYEQYF. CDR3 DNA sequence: TGTGCCAGCAGTTACTCCGACTATCCCACCTACGAGCAGTACTTC.

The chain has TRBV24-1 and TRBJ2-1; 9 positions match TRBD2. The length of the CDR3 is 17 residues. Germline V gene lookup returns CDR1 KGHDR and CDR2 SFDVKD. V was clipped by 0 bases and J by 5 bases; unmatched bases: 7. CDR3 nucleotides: TGTGCCACCAGTGATTTGGGGTCTGGCGGGAGGGACAATGAGCAGTTCTTC. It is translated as CATSDLGSGGRDNEQFF.

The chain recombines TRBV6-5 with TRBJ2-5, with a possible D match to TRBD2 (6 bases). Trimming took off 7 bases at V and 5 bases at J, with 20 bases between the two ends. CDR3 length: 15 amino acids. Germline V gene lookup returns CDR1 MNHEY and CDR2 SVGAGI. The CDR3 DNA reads TGTGCCAGCACCCTCATCGAGGCGGGAAAGGAGACCCAGTACTTC. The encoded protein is CASTLIEAGKETQYF.

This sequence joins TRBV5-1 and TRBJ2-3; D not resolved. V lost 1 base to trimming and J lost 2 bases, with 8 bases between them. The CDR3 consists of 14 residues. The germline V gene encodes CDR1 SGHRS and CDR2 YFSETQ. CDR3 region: CASSLKTYTDTQYF. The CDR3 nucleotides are TGCGCCAGCAGCTTGAAGACTTACACAGATACGCAGTATTTT.

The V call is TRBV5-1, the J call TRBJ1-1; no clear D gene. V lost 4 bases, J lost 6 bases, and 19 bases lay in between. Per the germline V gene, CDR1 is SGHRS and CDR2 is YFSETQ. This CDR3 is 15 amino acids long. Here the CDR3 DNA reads TGCGCCAGCAGCCTGGCCATCGTGGGCTTGGCTGAAGCTTTCTTT. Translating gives CASSLAIVGLAEAFF. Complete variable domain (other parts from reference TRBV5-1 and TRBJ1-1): KAGVTQTPRYLIKTRGQQVTLSCSPISGHRSVSWYQQTPGQGLQFLFEYFSETQRNKGNFPGRFSGRQFSNSRSEMNVSTLELGDSALYLCASSLAIVGLAEAFFGQGTRLTVV.

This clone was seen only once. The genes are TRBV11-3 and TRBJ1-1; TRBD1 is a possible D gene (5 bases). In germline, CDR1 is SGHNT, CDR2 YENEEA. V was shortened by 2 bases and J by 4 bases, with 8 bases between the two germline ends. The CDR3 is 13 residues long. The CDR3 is CASSLSGLTEAFF. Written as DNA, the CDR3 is TGTGCCAGCAGCTTATCAGGGCTCACTGAAGCTTTCTTT.

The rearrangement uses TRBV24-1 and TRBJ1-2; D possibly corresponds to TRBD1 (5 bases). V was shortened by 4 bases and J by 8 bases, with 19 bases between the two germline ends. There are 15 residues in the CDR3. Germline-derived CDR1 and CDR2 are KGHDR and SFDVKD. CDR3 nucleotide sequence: TGTGCCACCAGTGACCCCGGACAAGTCACAGAAGGCTACACCTTC. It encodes CATSDPGQVTEGYTF.

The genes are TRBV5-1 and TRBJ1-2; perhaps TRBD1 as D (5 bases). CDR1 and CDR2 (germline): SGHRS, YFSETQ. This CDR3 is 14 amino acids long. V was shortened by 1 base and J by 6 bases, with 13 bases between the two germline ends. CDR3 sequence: CASSLLGREDGYTF. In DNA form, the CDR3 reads TGCGCCAGCAGCTTGCTGGGCAGGGAGGATGGCTACACCTTC. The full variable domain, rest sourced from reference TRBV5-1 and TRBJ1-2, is KAGVTQTPRYLIKTRGQQVTLSCSPISGHRSVSWYQQTPGQGLQFLFEYFSETQRNKGNFPGRFSGRQFSNSRSEMNVSTLELGDSALYLCASSLLGREDGYTFGSGTRLTVV.

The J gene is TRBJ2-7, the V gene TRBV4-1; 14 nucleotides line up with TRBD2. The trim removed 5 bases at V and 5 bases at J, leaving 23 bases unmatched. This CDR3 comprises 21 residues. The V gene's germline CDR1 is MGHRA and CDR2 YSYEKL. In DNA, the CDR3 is TGCGCCAGCAGCTACCTCCCGGGACTAGCGGGAGCTAAACACGGGGGAAACGAGCAGTACTTC. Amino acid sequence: CASSYLPGLAGAKHGGNEQYF.

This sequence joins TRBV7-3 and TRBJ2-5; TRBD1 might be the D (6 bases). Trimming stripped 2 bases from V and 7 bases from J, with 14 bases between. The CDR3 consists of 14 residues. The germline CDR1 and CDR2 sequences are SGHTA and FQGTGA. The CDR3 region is CASSLYQGIGTQYF. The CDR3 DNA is TGTGCCAGCAGCTTATACCAGGGGATAGGGACCCAGTACTTC.

As DNA, the CDR3 is TGCGCCAGCAGCTTGGAGGGGCTAGTAACCGGGGAGCTGTTTTTT. Protein sequence: CASSLEGLVTGELFF. The chain is built from TRBV5-1 and TRBJ2-2; D is possibly TRBD1 (5 bases). CDR1 is SGHRS, CDR2 YFSETQ, per germline. V was clipped by 0 bases and J by 5 bases, with 11 bases between them. CDR3 size: 15 residues.

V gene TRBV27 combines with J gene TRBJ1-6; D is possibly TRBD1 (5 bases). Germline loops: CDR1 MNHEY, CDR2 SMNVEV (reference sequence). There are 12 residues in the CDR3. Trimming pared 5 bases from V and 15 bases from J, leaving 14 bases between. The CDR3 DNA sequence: TGTGCCAGCAGTCCCCGACAGAGCGTCCTCCACTTT. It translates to CASSPRQSVLHF.

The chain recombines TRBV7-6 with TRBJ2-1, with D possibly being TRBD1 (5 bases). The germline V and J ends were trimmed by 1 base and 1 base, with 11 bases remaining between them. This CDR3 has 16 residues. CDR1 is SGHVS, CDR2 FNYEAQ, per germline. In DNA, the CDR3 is TGTGCCAGCAGCTTAGATACCAGGGTATCCTACAATGAGCAGTTCTTC. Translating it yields CASSLDTRVSYNEQFF.

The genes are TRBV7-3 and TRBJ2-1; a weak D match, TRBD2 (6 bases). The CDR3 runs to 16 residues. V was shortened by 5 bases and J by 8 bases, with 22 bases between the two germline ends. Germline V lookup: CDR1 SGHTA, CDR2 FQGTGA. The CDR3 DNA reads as TGTGCCAGCAGCGCCGGGGCTAGCGCTTTCGGGGATGAGCAGTTCTTC. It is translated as CASSAGASAFGDEQFF.

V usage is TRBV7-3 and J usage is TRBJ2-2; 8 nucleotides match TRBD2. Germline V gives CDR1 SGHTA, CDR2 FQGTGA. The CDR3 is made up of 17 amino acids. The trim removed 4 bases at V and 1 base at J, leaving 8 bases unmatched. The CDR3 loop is CASSSRSTSENTGELFF. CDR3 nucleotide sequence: TGTGCCAGCAGCTCAAGGTCGACTAGCGAGAACACCGGGGAGCTGTTTTTT.

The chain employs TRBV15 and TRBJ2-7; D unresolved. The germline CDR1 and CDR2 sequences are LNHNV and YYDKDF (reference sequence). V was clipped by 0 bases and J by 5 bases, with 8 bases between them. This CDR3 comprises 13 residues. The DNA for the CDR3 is TGTGCCACCAGCAGAGATAATGGAGACGAGCAGTACTTC. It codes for CATSRDNGDEQYF.

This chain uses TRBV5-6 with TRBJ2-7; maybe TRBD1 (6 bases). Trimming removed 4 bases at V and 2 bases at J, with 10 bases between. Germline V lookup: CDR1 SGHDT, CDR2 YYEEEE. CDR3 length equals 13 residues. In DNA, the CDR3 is TGTGCCAGCAGCCTGTGGACAGCCTACGAGCAGTACTTC. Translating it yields CASSLWTAYEQYF. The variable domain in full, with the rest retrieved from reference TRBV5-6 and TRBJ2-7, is DAGVTQSPTHLIKTRGQQVTLRCSPKSGHDTVSWYQQALGQGPQFIFQYYEEEERQRGNFPDRFSGHQFPNYSSELNVNALLLGDSALYLCASSLWTAYEQYFGPGTRLTVT.

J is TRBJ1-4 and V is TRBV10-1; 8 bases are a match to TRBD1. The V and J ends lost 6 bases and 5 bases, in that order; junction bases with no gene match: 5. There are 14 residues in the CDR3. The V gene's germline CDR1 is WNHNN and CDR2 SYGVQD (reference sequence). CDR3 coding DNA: TGCGCCAGCAGAGGACAGGGAATAAATGAAAAACTGTTTTTT. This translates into CASRGQGINEKLFF.

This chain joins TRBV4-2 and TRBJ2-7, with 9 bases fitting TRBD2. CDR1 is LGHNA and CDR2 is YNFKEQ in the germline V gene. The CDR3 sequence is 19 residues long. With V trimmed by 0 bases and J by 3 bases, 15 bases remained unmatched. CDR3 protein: CASSQDWGSGRTLLYEQYF. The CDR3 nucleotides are TGTGCCAGCAGCCAAGATTGGGGTAGCGGGAGAACGCTACTCTACGAGCAGTACTTC.

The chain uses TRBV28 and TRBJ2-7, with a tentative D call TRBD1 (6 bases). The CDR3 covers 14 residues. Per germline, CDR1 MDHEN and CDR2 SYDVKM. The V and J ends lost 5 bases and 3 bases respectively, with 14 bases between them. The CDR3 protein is CASSLFRDNYEQYF. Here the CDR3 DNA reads TGTGCCAGCAGTCTATTCCGGGACAACTACGAGCAGTACTTC.

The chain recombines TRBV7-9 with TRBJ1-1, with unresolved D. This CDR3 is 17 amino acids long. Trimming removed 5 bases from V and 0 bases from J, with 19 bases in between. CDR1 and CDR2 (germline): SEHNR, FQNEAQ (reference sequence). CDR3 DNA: TGTGCCAGCAGCCGAGGAGAGAGCTCGGGTCTGAACACTGAAGCTTTCTTT. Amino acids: CASSRGESSGLNTEAFF.

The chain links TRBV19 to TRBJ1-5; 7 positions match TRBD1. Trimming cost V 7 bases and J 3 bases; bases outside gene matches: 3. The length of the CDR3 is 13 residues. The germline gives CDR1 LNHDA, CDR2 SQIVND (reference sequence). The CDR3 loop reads CASTGGFNQPQHF. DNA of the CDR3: TGTGCCAGTACAGGGGGGTTCAATCAGCCCCAGCATTTT.

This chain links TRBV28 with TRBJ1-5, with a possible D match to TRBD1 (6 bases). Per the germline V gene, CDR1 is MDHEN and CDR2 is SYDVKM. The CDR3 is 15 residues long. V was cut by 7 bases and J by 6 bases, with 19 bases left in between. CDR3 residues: CASTRDTLRGQPQHF. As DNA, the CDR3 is TGTGCCAGCACTAGGGACACCCTCAGAGGTCAGCCCCAGCATTTT.

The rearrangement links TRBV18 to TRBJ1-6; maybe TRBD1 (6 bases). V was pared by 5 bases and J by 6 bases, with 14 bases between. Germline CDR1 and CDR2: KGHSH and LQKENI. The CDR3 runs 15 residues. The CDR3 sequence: CASSSTGNPNSPLHF. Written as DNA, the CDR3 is TGTGCCAGCTCATCAACAGGGAACCCTAATTCACCCCTCCACTTT.